This T cell receptor beta chain stems from a study of cytomegalovirus exposure and HLA in healthy donors. This clone was counted between two and nine times. The PCR had 60 Vbeta and 13 Jbeta primers. Assay: immunoSEQ multiplex PCR; the TCRdb copy retains only in-frame clones and omits some. In the table there are fewer than 250,000 clones, roughly 87% of which are singletons. V gave up 5 bases and J gave up 4 bases; unmatched junction bases: 11. Germline CDR1 reads MNHEY; CDR2 reads SMNVEV (reference sequence). The CDR3 consists of 16 residues. This chain connects TRBV27 to TRBJ2-4; 7 bases agree with TRBD2. Sequenced input: PBMCs. The sequence was obtained from a man aged 40-49 years in good health and CMV-seropositive. CDR3 nucleotides: TGTGCCAGCAGTCTCCTCGCTAGCGGCCATAAAAACATTCAGTACTTC. Translated, it gives CASSLLASGHKNIQYF.